The 14 T cell receptor beta chains listed next were all sequenced from one sample in a study of PD-1 blockade in mismatch repair-deficient tumors (dated by TCRdb to about 2017). The library was obtained by the immunoSEQ multiplex PCR assay. TCRdb re-hosts the immuneACCESS table, in-frame sequences only. Its copies lack some clones; in the studies checked, an unresolved V gene accounts for under half of them, and the cause for the rest is not known. The sample data list around 9,200 clones, and approximately 84% of these were observed just once. The top ten hold about 15% of the sample. Reading the label with the study, this specimen's time point is: approximately nine-day in vitro stimulation with candidate mutation-associated neoantigen peptide 1. No cognate antigen is known for these TCRs. Here the sequenced sample was cells cultured in vitro, taken from a patient treated with pembrolizumab. The receptors come from an adult with mismatch repair-deficient cancer.

This rearrangement joins TRBV2 to TRBJ2-2; 9 bases agree with TRBD1. The V gene end was trimmed by 7 bases and the J gene end by 0 bases; junction bases not matched to a gene: 3. Germline CDR1 reads SNHLY; CDR2 reads FYNNEI. This CDR3 has 15 amino acids. Here the CDR3 reads CASTRQGANTGELFF. DNA of the CDR3: TGTGCCAGCACCCGACAGGGGGCGAACACCGGGGAGCTGTTTTTT.

V and J are TRBV4-1 and TRBJ2-7; D tentatively fits TRBD1 or TRBD2 (5 bases each). Per germline, CDR1 MGHRA and CDR2 YSYEKL. The CDR3 loop spans 16 amino acids. Between the trimmed V and J ends, which lost 1 base and 0 bases, there was a span of 13 bases. CDR3 protein: CASSQVAGSSSYEQYF. The CDR3 coding sequence is TGCGCCAGCAGCCAAGTGGCAGGGAGCTCCTCCTACGAGCAGTACTTC.

The rearrangement links TRBV7-8 to TRBJ1-4, with D unclear. Germline values: CDR1 SGHVS, CDR2 FQNEAQ. This CDR3 region has 16 residues. The germline V and J ends were trimmed by 5 bases and 0 bases, with 13 bases remaining between them. The CDR3 DNA reads TGTGCCAGCAGCGAGTTTGGATTTGCAACTAATGAAAAACTGTTTTTT. Its translation: CASSEFGFATNEKLFF.

The V and J genes are TRBV7-3 and TRBJ2-6; tentative D call: TRBD1 (6 bases). Germline lookup yields CDR1 SGHTA and CDR2 FQGTGA. The CDR3 is 16 residues long. V was pared by 4 bases and J by 0 bases, with 10 bases between. The CDR3 nucleotides are TGTGCCAGCAGCTCCGGACAGAACTCTGGGGCCAACGTCCTGACTTTC. Translated, it gives CASSSGQNSGANVLTF.

The chain is built from TRBV10-3 and TRBJ2-3; 7 bases line up with TRBD1. This CDR3 is 13 amino acids long. The V gene's germline CDR1 is ENHRY and CDR2 SYGVKD. Trimming at V came to 4 bases and at J to 6 bases, leaving 4 bases not matched to a gene. The CDR3 here is CAISAETGDTQYF. CDR3 in DNA: TGTGCCATCAGTGCGGAGACAGGGGATACGCAGTATTTT.

The chain has TRBV6-5 and TRBJ1-2; TRBD1 matches at 7 bases. The V gene end was trimmed by 4 bases and the J gene end by 3 bases; junction bases not matched to a gene: 8. The CDR3 has 15 amino acids. CDR1 and CDR2 from the germline V gene are MNHEY and SVGAGI. CDR3 coding DNA: TGTGCCAGCAGTTTTCATAGACAGGGTGACTATGGCTACACCTTC. This codes for CASSFHRQGDYGYTF.

The V call is TRBV11-1, the J call TRBJ2-5; D is undetermined. The CDR3 sequence is 13 residues long. The ends were cut back, 5 bases at V and 0 bases at J, with 7 bases in the middle. Per the germline V gene, CDR1 is SGHAT and CDR2 is FQDESV (reference sequence). CDR3 loop: CASSRSHQETQYF. As DNA, the CDR3 is TGTGCCAGCAGCCGCAGTCACCAAGAGACCCAGTACTTC. Drawing the rest from reference TRBV11-1 and TRBJ2-5, the complete variable domain is EAEVAQSPRYKITEKSQAVAFWCDPISGHATLYWYRQILGQGPELLVQFQDESVVDDSQLPKDRFSAERLKGVDSTLKIQPAELGDSAMYLCASSRSHQETQYFGPGTRLLVL.

The chain joins TRBV7-9 to TRBJ1-2, with D possibly TRBD1 on 5 matching bases. The CDR3 runs to 14 residues. Germline V CDR1 and CDR2: SEHNR, FQNEAQ (reference sequence). V lost 4 bases to trimming and J lost 8 bases, with 17 bases between them. The CDR3 nucleotides read TGTGCCAGCAGCTCAACGGGAATCAGGGAGGGCTACACCTTC. This gives the protein CASSSTGIREGYTF.

The chain carries TRBV7-9 and TRBJ2-2; D unresolved. Germline V gene sequence: CDR1 SEHNR, CDR2 FQNEAQ (reference sequence). Trimming shortened V by 1 base and J by 0 bases, and 9 bases separated the two germline ends. The CDR3 has 16 amino acids. In DNA, the CDR3 is TGTGCCAGCAGCTTAGGCGGTGCCGCGAACACCGGGGAGCTGTTTTTT. It yields the protein CASSLGGAANTGELFF.

In DNA, the CDR3 is TGTGCCAGCAGCTTATGGCGGCAGATGAGGACTGAAGCTTTCTTT. Its translation: CASSLWRQMRTEAFF. The J gene is TRBJ1-1, the V gene TRBV5-4, with D unclear. CDR3 length equals 15 residues. Germline CDR1 and CDR2: SGHNT and YYREEE (reference sequence). The V end lost 2 bases, the J end lost 5 bases, and 16 bases lay between the germline ends.

The rearrangement uses TRBV27 and TRBJ2-1; tentatively, D is TRBD1 or TRBD2 (6 bases each). Germline loops: CDR1 MNHEY, CDR2 SMNVEV (reference sequence). Trimming stripped 5 bases from V and 0 bases from J, with 17 bases between. The CDR3 extends over 17 amino acids. In DNA form, the CDR3 reads TGTGCCAGCAGTCGCCCGGGGGCGGGTATCTCCTACAATGAGCAGTTCTTC. It encodes CASSRPGAGISYNEQFF.

This rearrangement joins TRBV15 to TRBJ2-1; 8 nucleotides agree with TRBD2. The germline gives CDR1 LNHNV, CDR2 YYDKDF (reference sequence). CDR3 length equals 15 residues. With 6 bases clipped from V and 6 bases from J, the junction kept 10 bases outside the gene matches. CDR3 residues: CATSVGGSGTNEQFF. Written as DNA, the CDR3 is TGTGCCACCAGTGTGGGAGGTAGCGGGACCAATGAGCAGTTCTTC.

The CDR3 reads CASSGAGTGANVLTF. CDR3 DNA: TGTGCCAGCAGCGGAGCCGGGACTGGGGCCAACGTCCTGACTTTC. The gene calls are TRBV5-6 and TRBJ2-6; D possibly corresponds to TRBD2 (5 bases). This CDR3 comprises 15 residues. Germline V gene sequence: CDR1 SGHDT, CDR2 YYEEEE. V was pared by 4 bases and J by 2 bases, with 10 bases between.

The V and J genes are TRBV27 and TRBJ1-2; TRBD1 might be the D (6 bases). Between the trimmed V and J ends, which lost 8 bases and 5 bases, there was a span of 12 bases. This CDR3 comprises 12 residues. Germline CDR1 is MNHEY and CDR2 is SMNVEV (reference sequence). The CDR3 sequence: CASGTHPYGYTF. CDR3 coding DNA: TGTGCCAGCGGGACACACCCGTATGGCTACACCTTC.